A single TCR beta chain is shown here with its context. The antigen remains unidentified. The junction departs from germline at one end; a sequencing error may be responsible. Primers included in the PCR were 60 Vbeta and 13 Jbeta primers. Produced via immunoSEQ multiplex PCR; TCRdb's table is partial and in-frame only. The sample comprises roughly 120,000 clones, about 81% of which are singletons, and approximately 1.1% rests with the top ten. The data originate from a study of cytomegalovirus exposure and HLA in healthy donors. General study findings and limits: DRB1 had the most TCR associations and HLA-C the fewest, a later analysis found, with rates varying by HLA locus.

Healthy individuals who donated bone marrow served as the donors. The CDR3 is made up of 15 amino acids. CDR1 and CDR2 from the germline V gene are SEHNR and FQNEAQ (reference sequence). The material sequenced was PBMCs. J is TRBJ2-7 and V is TRBV7-9; TRBD1 aligns across 8 bases. The receptor comes from a woman aged 25 to 39 in good health and CMV-seronegative. The CDR3 DNA is TGTTCCAGCAGCTCGGGGACAGGTGGAGCCTACGAGCAGTACTTC. The encoded protein is CSSSSGTGGAYEQYF.